Listed below are T cell receptor beta chains from one sample, sequenced in a study of radiation and T cells in renal cell carcinoma. Sequencing used immunoSEQ multiplex PCR; TCRdb keeps in-frame clones, though not all of them. The sample has 120,000 or so clones; 75% to 85% are singletons. Sequences were derived from blood, sampled from a patient whose treatment included radiotherapy and nephrectomy. The receptors stem from a woman aged 55 to 70 with renal cell carcinoma. Both conserved end residues are part of each CDR3. Fields, in order: J gene, V gene, CDR3 protein.

>TRBJ2-2|TRBV6-8
CASSYPRGLAGRGELFF
>TRBJ1-4|TRBV29-1
CSVGLSGSGNNEKLFF
>TRBJ2-3|TRBV7-2
CASSFWSGTGDTQYF
>TRBJ2-7|TRBV11-2
CASSQNAPDYISPEQYF
>TRBJ2-3|TRBV18
CASSPRTQEPTDTQYF
>TRBJ2-7|TRBV21-1
CASSKGGGPQCDEQYF
>TRBJ2-3|TRBV7-6
CASSLERPSGGADTQYF
>TRBJ2-1|TRBV19
CASSMSPWEGSSEQFF
>TRBJ2-5|TRBV15
CATSRVTSGVKLGETQYF
>TRBJ1-2|TRBV5-5
CASIPGGVLNGYTF
>TRBJ1-3|TRBV7-9
CASSFSSSGNTIYF